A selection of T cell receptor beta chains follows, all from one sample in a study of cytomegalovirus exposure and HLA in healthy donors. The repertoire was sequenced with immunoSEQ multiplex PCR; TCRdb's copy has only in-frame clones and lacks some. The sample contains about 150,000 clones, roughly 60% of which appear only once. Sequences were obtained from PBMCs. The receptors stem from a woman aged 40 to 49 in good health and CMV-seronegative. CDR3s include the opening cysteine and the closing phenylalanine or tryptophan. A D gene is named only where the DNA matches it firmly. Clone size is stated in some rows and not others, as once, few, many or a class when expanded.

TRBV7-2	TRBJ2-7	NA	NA	TGTGCCAGCAGCTTAGTGCCAAACAAGCAGTACTTC	CASSLVPNKQYF
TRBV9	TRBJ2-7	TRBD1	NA	TGTGCCAGCAGCGTAGTGGGGACAGGGGGCGAGCAGTACTTC	CASSVVGTGGEQYF
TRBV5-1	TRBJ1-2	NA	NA	TGCGCCAGCAGCTTGACAGACAGCTATGGCTACACCTTC	CASSLTDSYGYTF
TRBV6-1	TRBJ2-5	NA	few	TGTGCCAGCAGTGATCCCGTCGAGACCCAGTACTTC	CASSDPVETQYF
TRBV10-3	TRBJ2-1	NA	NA	TGTGCCATCACAGGCCTTTACAATGAGCAGTTCTTC	CAITGLYNEQFF
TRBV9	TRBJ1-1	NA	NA	TGTGCCAGCAGCGTAGATACCCGGGTCCGAGGGCTGAACACTGAAGCTTTCTTT	CASSVDTRVRGLNTEAFF
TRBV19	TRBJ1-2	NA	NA	TGTGCCAGTAGTAGGTCAGGGTTTAACTATGGCTACACCTTC	CASSRSGFNYGYTF
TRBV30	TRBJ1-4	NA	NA	TGTGCCTGGAGCTTTGCGACAGACCGAGGTGAAAAACTGTTTTTT	CAWSFATDRGEKLFF
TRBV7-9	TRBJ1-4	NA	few	TGTGCCAGCAGCTTAGAACAGGGTGCTAATGAAAAACTGTTTTTT	CASSLEQGANEKLFF
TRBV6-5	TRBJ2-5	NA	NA	TGTGCCAGCAGTTATTCTAAACCGGAGACCCAGTACTTC	CASSYSKPETQYF
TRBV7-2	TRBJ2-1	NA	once	TGTGCCAGCAGCCCATTTTCAGCTGCGGGGAATGAGCAGTTCTTC	CASSPFSAAGNEQFF
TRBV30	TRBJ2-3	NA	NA	TGTGCCTGGAATACAGCCCCCAGGGTCACAGATACGCAGTATTTT	CAWNTAPRVTDTQYF
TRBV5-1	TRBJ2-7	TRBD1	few	TGCGCCAGCAGCCCGAGACAGGGCGCCTCCTACGAGCAGTACTTC	CASSPRQGASYEQYF
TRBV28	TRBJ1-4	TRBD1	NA	TGTGCCAGCAGGACACCATCAGGGGGCAGTAATGAAAAACTGTTTTTT	CASRTPSGGSNEKLFF
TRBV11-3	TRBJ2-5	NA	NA	TGTGCCAGCAGCTTTTTCCCAGAGGCGACCCAGTACTTC	CASSFFPEATQYF
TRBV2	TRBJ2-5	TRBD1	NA	TGTGCCAGCCTAACAGGGGGCATCGAGACCCAGTACTTC	CASLTGGIETQYF
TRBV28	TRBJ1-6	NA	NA	TGTGCCAGCAGTCTAATCACAGGAAATTCACCCCTCCACTTT	CASSLITGNSPLHF
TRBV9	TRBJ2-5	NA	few	TGTGCCAGCAGCGTAGCTGGGTACAGAGGGAGGGAGACCCAGTACTTC	CASSVAGYRGRETQYF
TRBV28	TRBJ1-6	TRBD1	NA	TGTGCCAGCAGAAACTGGGGACAGGGGTATAATTCACCCCTCCACTTT	CASRNWGQGYNSPLHF
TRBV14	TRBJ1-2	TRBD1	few	TGTGCCAGCAGCCCTCGACAGGGGGATGGCTACACCTTC	CASSPRQGDGYTF
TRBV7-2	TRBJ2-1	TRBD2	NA	TGTGCCAGCAGCCCGCTCCGTGGACTAGCGGGGGGGAATCTCAATGAGCAGTTCTTC	CASSPLRGLAGGNLNEQFF
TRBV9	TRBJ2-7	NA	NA	TGTGCCAGCAGCGCCGGGGGGCTCTCCTACGAGCAGTACTTC	CASSAGGLSYEQYF
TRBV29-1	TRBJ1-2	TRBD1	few	TGCAGCGTTGTCGTCGCAGGGGGGCGCTACACCTTC	CSVVVAGGRYTF
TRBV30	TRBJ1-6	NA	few	TGTGCCTGGAGTGTCGGACAGTCGGGAAATTCACCCCTCCACTTT	CAWSVGQSGNSPLHF
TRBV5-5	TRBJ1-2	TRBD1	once	TGTGCCAGCAGCTATCTGGCGGGACAGGTGGATGGCTACACCTTC	CASSYLAGQVDGYTF
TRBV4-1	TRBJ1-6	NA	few	TGCGCCAGCAGCCAAGATTCAGCCTATAATTCACCCCTCCACTTT	CASSQDSAYNSPLHF
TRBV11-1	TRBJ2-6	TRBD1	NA	TGTGCCAGCAGCCCGGGACAGACCCGCTCTGGGGCCAACGTCCTGACTTTC	CASSPGQTRSGANVLTF
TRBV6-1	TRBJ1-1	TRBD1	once	TGTGCCAGCAGTCTCCGACAGGGCCAGAACACTGAAGCTTTCTTT	CASSLRQGQNTEAFF
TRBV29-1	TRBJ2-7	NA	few	TGCAGCGTCCGACCGGGAAACTACGAGCAGTACTTC	CSVRPGNYEQYF
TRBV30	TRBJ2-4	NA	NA	TGTGCCTGGAATAAACTCACTGCCAAAAACATTCAGTACTTC	CAWNKLTAKNIQYF
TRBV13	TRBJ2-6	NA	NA	TGTGCCAGCGGTGCTGAGGGGGCCAACGTCCTGACTTTC	CASGAEGANVLTF
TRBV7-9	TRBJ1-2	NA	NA	TGTGCCAGCAGCTTATATAAGGGAGCCTATGGCTACACCTTC	CASSLYKGAYGYTF
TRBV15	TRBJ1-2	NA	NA	TGTGCCACCAGCAGAGATTCGCAGGGCAACTATGGCTACACCTTC	CATSRDSQGNYGYTF
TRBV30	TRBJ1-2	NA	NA	TGTGCCTGGAGCGGTTTAGGGGGTGGCTACACCTTC	CAWSGLGGGYTF
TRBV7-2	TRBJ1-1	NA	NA	TGTGCCAGCAGCTCATATGCTCGAGACACTGAAGCTTTCTTT	CASSSYARDTEAFF
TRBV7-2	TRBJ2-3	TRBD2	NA	TGTGCCAGCAGCCTGACTAGCGGGGGTCAAGATACGCAGTATTTT	CASSLTSGGQDTQYF
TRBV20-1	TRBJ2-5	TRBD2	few	TGCAGTGCTGCCCGGGGGGGCGACCAGTACTTC	CSAARGGDQYF
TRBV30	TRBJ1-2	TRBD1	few	TGTGCCTGGAGTGTTTCGACAGGGGGCTTTGGGGGCTACACCTTC	CAWSVSTGGFGGYTF
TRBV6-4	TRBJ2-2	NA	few	TGTGCCAGCAGCCCCGCGAGCACCGGGGAGCTGTTTTTT	CASSPASTGELFF
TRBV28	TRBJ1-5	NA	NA	TGTGCCAGCAGGAGTGGAGGGGGCAATCAGCCCCAGCATTTT	CASRSGGGNQPQHF
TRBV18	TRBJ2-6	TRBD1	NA	TGTGCCAGCTCACCAGGACAGGGAGGAACTGGGGCCAACGTCCTGACTTTC	CASSPGQGGTGANVLTF
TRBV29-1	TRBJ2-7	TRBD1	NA	TGCAGCGTTGAAGAAAGGGGACAGAGTCACTACGAGCAGTACTTC	CSVEERGQSHYEQYF
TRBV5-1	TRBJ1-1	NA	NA	TGCGCCAGCAGCCCGGGGGGCGCGCCTTACACTGAAGCTTTCTTT	CASSPGGAPYTEAFF
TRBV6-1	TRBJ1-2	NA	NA	TGTGCCAGCAGGGCCCAGGTGGACTATGGCTACACCTTC	CASRAQVDYGYTF
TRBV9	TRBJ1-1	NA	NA	TGTGCCAGCAGCGTAGCTCAGAGAGGTGACGAAGCTTTCTTT	CASSVAQRGDEAFF
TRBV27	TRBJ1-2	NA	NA	TGTGCCAGCAGTACCAGGACAACCTATGGCTACACCTTC	CASSTRTTYGYTF
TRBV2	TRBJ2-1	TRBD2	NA	TGTGCCAGCAGTGAACAGAGGACTAGCGGGGGCGGGGATGAGCAGTTCTTC	CASSEQRTSGGGDEQFF
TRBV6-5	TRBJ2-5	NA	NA	TGTGCCAGCAAAACACCCCAAGAGACCCAGTACTTC	CASKTPQETQYF
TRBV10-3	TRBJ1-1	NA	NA	TGTGCCATCAGTGAATCCCAGGGCCAAGGGACTGAAGCTTTCTTT	CAISESQGQGTEAFF
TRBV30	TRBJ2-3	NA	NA	TGTGCCGGACTTTCAGATACGCAGTATTTT	CAGLSDTQYF
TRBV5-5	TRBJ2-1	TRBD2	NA	TGTGCCAGCAGCTTGGGACTAGCGGGGGTCAATGAGCAGTTCTTC	CASSLGLAGVNEQFF
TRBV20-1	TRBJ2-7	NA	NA	TGCAGTGCTAGAGATATCCAGGGACAGTACTTC	CSARDIQGQYF
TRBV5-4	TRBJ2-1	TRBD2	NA	TGTGCCAGCAGCGCCCTAGCGGGGGGCCCAGGGGAGAATGAGCAGTTCTTC	CASSALAGGPGENEQFF